This T cell receptor (beta chain) came from a study of blood T cell repertoires in COVID-19. This table comes from immunoSEQ multiplex PCR, and its TCRdb copy is limited to in-frame clones, with some not included. The repertoire has some 200,000 clones, about 88% of them found once; the top ten carry 7%. The CDR3 is made up of 19 amino acids. J was trimmed by 1 base and V by 1 base; bases with no gene match: 11. Germline CDR1 and CDR2: MGHRA and YSYEKL. This receptor was identified in a woman aged 80 or older in a cohort sampled during active or convalescent COVID-19. Sequences were obtained from peripheral blood. The chain uses TRBV4-1 and TRBJ1-3, with 9 bases aligning to TRBD1. The CDR3 DNA is TGCGCCAGCAGCCAAGCTAGGGGGGGACAGGGATATTCTGGAAACACCATATATTTT. Encoded protein: CASSQARGGQGYSGNTIYF.